The 26 T cell receptor beta chains presented below share a single source sample, sequenced in a study of control samples from healthy donors and cancer patients. The repertoire was sequenced with immunoSEQ multiplex PCR; TCRdb's copy has only in-frame clones and lacks some. The sample yields tens of thousands of clones, roughly 90% seen once. The specimen was PBMCs. All receptors derive from a man aged 25 to 40 with colorectal cancer.

V and J are TRBV5-4 and TRBJ2-2; a weak D match, TRBD2 (5 bases). With 1 base removed from V and 5 bases from J, the gap between germline ends came to 9 bases. Germline V gene lookup returns CDR1 SGHNT and CDR2 YYREEE (reference sequence). The length of the CDR3 is 14 residues. The CDR3 nucleotides are TGTGCCAGCAGCTTGATCACGGGAACCGGGGAGCTGTTTTTT. Protein product: CASSLITGTGELFF.

The rearrangement joins TRBV10-3 to TRBJ1-2; 7 positions agree with TRBD1. Germline CDR1 is ENHRY and CDR2 is SYGVKD. The CDR3 consists of 15 residues. V dropped 8 bases and J dropped 4; count of bases not matched to a gene: 13. The CDR3: CAIENRGPHLYGYTF. The DNA for the CDR3 is TGTGCCATCGAAAACAGGGGCCCCCATCTCTATGGCTACACCTTC.

This clone was recorded only once. This sequence joins TRBV7-9 and TRBJ1-5; 8 bases are shared with TRBD1. The CDR3 is 17 amino acids. Trimming cost V 5 bases and J 10 bases; bases outside gene matches: 19. The germline gives CDR1 SEHNR, CDR2 FQNEAQ (reference sequence). The CDR3 is CASSTDRGGVLVYPQHF. DNA for the CDR3: TGTGCCAGCAGCACTGACAGGGGAGGCGTTCTAGTGTACCCCCAGCATTTT.

The chain uses TRBV7-8 and TRBJ2-7, with D hard to call. Between the trimmed V and J ends, which lost 5 bases and 1 base, there was a span of 12 bases. This CDR3 spans 14 amino acids. Germline lookup yields CDR1 SGHVS and CDR2 FQNEAQ. CDR3: CASSETQTSYEQYF. The CDR3 DNA follows: TGTGCCAGCAGCGAAACCCAAACTTCCTACGAGCAGTACTTC.

V usage is TRBV5-4 and J usage is TRBJ1-2, with 9 nucleotides matching TRBD1. This CDR3 is built from 14 residues. Germline lookup yields CDR1 SGHNT and CDR2 YYREEE (reference sequence). The ends lost 5 bases at V and 5 bases at J; junction bases unmatched: 7. The CDR3: CASSGGTGHYGYTF. CDR3 nucleotide sequence: TGTGCCAGCAGTGGAGGGACAGGGCATTATGGCTACACCTTC.

CDR3 nucleotide sequence: TGCGCCAGCAGCCAAGAAGGAGTTTCGTCGTCTGGCTACACCTTC. Protein sequence: CASSQEGVSSSGYTF. This chain connects TRBV4-3 to TRBJ1-2, with D unresolved. The V end lost 0 bases, the J end lost 7 bases, and 15 bases lay between the germline ends. This CDR3 has 15 residues. Looked up from germline, CDR1 is LGHNA and CDR2 is YSLEER.

The chain combines TRBV7-2 with TRBJ1-1; 8 nucleotides agree with TRBD1. The ends lost 1 base at V and 4 bases at J; junction bases unmatched: 2. Germline CDR1 SGHTA, CDR2 FQGNSA. This CDR3 has 14 residues. The CDR3 coding sequence is TGTGCCAGCAGCTTAGAGACAGGGGCCACTGAAGCTTTCTTT. This codes for CASSLETGATEAFF.

This rearrangement joins TRBV3-1 (or the pseudogene TRBV3-2) to TRBJ2-7; 8 bases agree with TRBD2. This CDR3 contains 17 residues. CDR1 LGHDT and CDR2 YNNKEL come from the germline V gene (reference sequence). After removal of 4 bases from V and 2 bases from J, the junction contained 13 bases not matched to a gene. CDR3 bases: TGTGCCAGCAGCCCTTACCCCTCAGCGGGGGATACCTACGAGCAGTACTTC. This sequence encodes CASSPYPSAGDTYEQYF.

CDR3 region: CASSPSWGLKNNEQFF. CDR3 nucleotide sequence: TGTGCCAGCAGTCCGTCCTGGGGGCTAAAGAACAATGAGCAGTTCTTC. The rearrangement links TRBV6-2 or TRBV6-3 to TRBJ2-1; D is perhaps TRBD1 (6 bases). Germline V gene lookup returns CDR1 MNHEY and CDR2 SVGEGT. The V and J ends lost 5 bases and 5 bases respectively, with 19 bases between them. CDR3 size: 16 residues.

The genes are TRBV7-9 and TRBJ1-1; 7 bases are a match to TRBD1. There are 13 residues in the CDR3. The germline V gene has CDR1 SEHNR and CDR2 FQNEAQ (reference sequence). The J segment lost 3 bases and the V segment lost 5 bases, leaving 3 bases of the junction unmatched. CDR3 sequence (DNA): TGTGCCAGCAGCCCCGACAGGGACACTGAAGCTTTCTTT. This gives the protein CASSPDRDTEAFF.

The chain combines TRBV7-9 with TRBJ1-2, with 8 bases that match TRBD1. V dropped 4 bases and J dropped 7; count of bases not matched to a gene: 8. CDR1 and CDR2 (germline): SEHNR, FQNEAQ (reference sequence). The CDR3 is 14 amino acids. The CDR3 protein is CASSWYRGEGGYTF. CDR3 nucleotides: TGTGCCAGCAGCTGGTACAGGGGGGAAGGTGGCTACACCTTC.

In DNA, the CDR3 is TGCGCCAGCAGCCAAGATTTCGGCAGTAATAACTATGGCTACACCTTC. Its protein product is CASSQDFGSNNYGYTF. V and J are TRBV4-1 and TRBJ1-2; no firm D call. In germline, CDR1 is MGHRA, CDR2 YSYEKL. V was pared by 0 bases and J by 1 base, with 12 bases between. The CDR3 is 16 residues long.

This chain connects TRBV5-1 to TRBJ1-5; D gene unclear. CDR3 size: 13 residues. Deletions cut 1 base from V and 2 bases from J, with 4 bases between. CDR1 and CDR2 from the germline V gene are SGHRS and YFSETQ. The CDR3: CASSLTGNQPQHF. The CDR3 region has the DNA TGCGCCAGCAGCTTGACTGGCAATCAGCCCCAGCATTTT.

This rearrangement joins TRBV5-6 to TRBJ2-1; D is perhaps TRBD2 (5 bases). V lost 4 bases, J lost 8 bases, and 13 bases lay in between. Per the germline V gene, CDR1 is SGHDT and CDR2 is YYEEEE. This CDR3 has 13 amino acids. The CDR3 region has the DNA TGTGCCAGCAGCGTTCTAAACGGGGATGAGCAGTTCTTC. It yields the protein CASSVLNGDEQFF.

The chain joins TRBV9 to TRBJ2-7; D is undetermined. The germline gives CDR1 SGDLS, CDR2 YYNGEE. This CDR3 comprises 15 residues. V gave up 3 bases and J gave up 2 bases, with 15 bases separating them. CDR3 nucleotides: TGTGCCAGCAGCGGGTTTGGGTGGTCCCCCTACGAGCAGTACGTC. Translated, it gives CASSGFGWSPYEQYV.

Only one count was recorded for this clone. V and J are TRBV4-2 and TRBJ2-3, with a weak D call TRBD2 (5 bases). Germline values: CDR1 LGHNA, CDR2 YNFKEQ. The V end lost 3 bases, the J end lost 4 bases, and 14 bases lay between the germline ends. There are 15 residues in the CDR3. DNA for the CDR3: TGTGCCAGCAGCCACCCCGGGGATCGAGCAGATACGCAGTATTTT. Its protein product is CASSHPGDRADTQYF.

This clone has just one count. Just one base apart from a much larger clone, this may be a read error. The chain recombines TRBV4-2 with TRBJ1-1, with no clear D. The CDR3 contains 14 residues. V lost 0 bases to trimming and J lost 1 base, with 6 bases between them. Germline-derived CDR1 and CDR2 are LGHNA and YNFKEQ. CDR3 in DNA: TGTGCCAGCAGCCAAGATCTGGGGAACACTGAAGCTTTCTTT. Protein product: CASSQDLGNTEAFF.

The genes are TRBV6-6 and TRBJ2-7; D gene uncertain. Germline CDR1 and CDR2: MNHNY and SVGAGI (reference sequence). The germline V and J ends were trimmed by 0 bases and 1 base, with 7 bases remaining between them. There are 14 residues in the CDR3. The CDR3 is CASSYSIRSYEQYV. Written as DNA, the CDR3 is TGTGCCAGCAGTTACTCGATCAGATCCTACGAGCAGTACGTC.

In its sample, this clone was seen once. The CDR3 is CASSLYRDRAYNEQFF. In DNA form, the CDR3 reads TGTGCCAGCAGCCTTTACCGGGACAGGGCCTACAATGAGCAGTTCTTC. J is TRBJ2-1 and V is TRBV14, with 9 bases identical to TRBD1. CDR1 is SGHDN, CDR2 FVKESK, per germline. The length of the CDR3 is 16 residues. Unmatched junction bases numbered 6, after V lost 4 bases and J lost 2 bases.

This chain connects TRBV5-1 to TRBJ2-3; D perhaps matches TRBD1 (7 bases). V was shortened by 1 base and J by 2 bases, with 11 bases between the two germline ends. The CDR3 totals 15 residues. Germline CDR1 is SGHRS and CDR2 is YFSETQ. In DNA form, the CDR3 reads TGCGCCAGCAGCTTGCTCAGGGGGGACACAGATACGCAGTATTTT. Protein product: CASSLLRGDTDTQYF.

The V gene is TRBV7-9, the J gene TRBJ1-3; maybe TRBD1 (6 bases). Germline assignment: CDR1 SEHNR and CDR2 FQNEAQ (reference sequence). The CDR3 runs 16 residues. V was trimmed by 4 bases and J by 0 bases, leaving 13 bases between them. CDR3 sequence: CASSSSRDNSGNTIYF. The CDR3 DNA follows: TGTGCCAGCAGCTCCTCCCGGGACAACTCTGGAAACACCATATATTTT.

The J gene is TRBJ1-5, the V gene TRBV10-3, with D possibly being TRBD1 (5 bases). This CDR3 region has 14 residues. In germline, CDR1 is ENHRY, CDR2 SYGVKD. V dropped 10 bases and J dropped 1 base, with 14 bases sitting between them. CDR3 in amino acids: CASRPGLSNQPQHF. DNA of the CDR3: TGTGCCAGCCGGCCAGGGCTAAGCAATCAGCCCCAGCATTTT.

This clone was recorded a few times. DNA for the CDR3: TGCACCAGCAGCGTCCGGGACAGGGACTACGAGCAGTACTTC. Translation gives CTSSVRDRDYEQYF. V and J are TRBV1 and TRBJ2-7; the D call in the table, TRBD1, was not verified against the DNA. TRBV1 is annotated as a pseudogene. The CDR3 length is 14 residues.

In nucleotides, the CDR3 is TGTGCCAGCAGCTCACACGGGGGGATATACACTGAAGCTTTCTTT. Protein sequence: CASSSHGGIYTEAFF. The rearrangement joins TRBV5-5 to TRBJ1-1, with a possible D match to TRBD1 (5 bases). This CDR3 spans 15 amino acids. Germline V gene data show CDR1 as SGHKS and CDR2 as YYEKEE (reference sequence). With 3 bases removed from V and 3 bases from J, the gap between germline ends came to 15 bases. Variable domain in full (rest from reference TRBV5-5 and TRBJ1-1): DAGVTQSPTHLIKTRGQQVTLRCSPISGHKSVSWYQQVLGQGPQFIFQYYEKEERGRGNFPDRFSARQFPNYSSELNVNALLLGDSALYLCASSSHGGIYTEAFFGQGTRLTVV.

The chain uses TRBV7-9 and TRBJ1-3; D remains ambiguous. This CDR3 is 13 amino acids long. V shed 4 bases and J shed 6 bases, with 10 bases lying between them. Germline V gene sequence: CDR1 SEHNR, CDR2 FQNEAQ (reference sequence). For the CDR3, the DNA is TGTGCCAGCAGCTCGAGCGGGGAAAACACCATATATTTT. Amino acids: CASSSSGENTIYF.

The chain is built from TRBV10-2 and TRBJ1-1; D is unclear. Trimming left V 3 bases short and J 3 bases short, with 14 bases between. The CDR3 totals 15 residues. Germline V CDR1 and CDR2: WSHSY, SAAADI. CDR3 DNA sequence: TGCGCCAGCAGTGAATCCTCTACGAACGACACTGAAGCTTTCTTT. Its translation is CASSESSTNDTEAFF.